This T cell receptor (beta chain) originates from a study of cytomegalovirus exposure and HLA in healthy donors. The study, taken as a whole, reports: Rare TCR sequences predominated, though certain public TCRs were found in many donors. In vitro data verified a few CMV-associated chains as specific for CMV antigens. Overall, some 160 TCR beta chains were annotated as cytomegalovirus-associated. That first-cohort TCR clusters tended to co-occur in the approximately 110 validation repertoires was found in a later analysis.

V gave up 0 bases and J gave up 3 bases, with 11 bases separating them. The germline V gene encodes CDR1 SGHAT and CDR2 FQNNGV. The length of the CDR3 is 15 residues. Comment on this clone: Its antigen is not identified.

Profiled with immunoSEQ multiplex PCR; TCRdb holds only in-frame clones, not every one. The sample has tens of thousands of clones, 95% to 98% seen once. Input material: PBMCs. The origin of this receptor is a young woman in good health and CMV-seropositive. V usage is TRBV11-2 and J usage is TRBJ1-2, with D hard to call. The CDR3 coding sequence is TGTGCCAGCAGCTTAGAGGCCGGGAGGGACTATGGCTACACCTTC. It encodes CASSLEAGRDYGYTF.